A single TCR beta chain is shown here with its context. Per the study methods: By means of reference gene primer amplification, nucleated cell counts were estimated. The table came from immunoSEQ multiplex PCR; TCRdb's copy has only in-frame clones and leaves some out. V and J calls and clone size come straight from that table; D and trimming were deduced from the DNA. This sample has 200,000 to 250,000 clones, with roughly 88% found just once. This entry is derived from a study of blood T cell repertoires in COVID-19. Whole-study context: Material from acute and convalescent COVID-19 was sourced from the United States, Italy and Spain.

The CDR3 extends over 16 amino acids. The germline CDR1 and CDR2 sequences are SNHLY and FYNNEI. V shed 6 bases and J shed 0 bases, with 15 bases lying between them. The receptor comes from a woman in her thirties or forties with acute COVID-19. The sequenced material came from PBMCs or T cells enriched from blood (not recorded which). The chain combines TRBV2 with TRBJ1-3; the D gene is possibly TRBD1 (6 bases). The CDR3 DNA reads TGTGCCAGCAGAAGACAGGTTAGGAGCTCTGGAAACACCATATATTTT. As protein: CASRRQVRSSGNTIYF.